What follows are 20 T cell receptor beta chains derived from one specimen sequenced in a study of regulatory T cells in long-lasting Graves disease. This sample's time point: persistent/refractory GD, antithyroid drugs over 5 years with positive TRAb. PBMCs were the source of the RNA used for TCR sequencing. Sequencing libraries for TCR beta were prepared with iRepertoire HTBI primers and Arm-PCR of CDR3 regions. Using its own MiXCR run on the multiplex PCR reads, TCRdb lists one record per CDR3 protein. Altogether fewer than 400,000 distinct CDR3 sequences are present, under 25% being singletons, with the ten largest covering about 20%. Sample: peripheral blood mononuclear cells (PBMCs), taken when the disease was refractory, from a patient treated with antithyroid drugs. Receptors were obtained from a female donor with Graves disease.

This clonotype was seen only a few times. This chain connects TRBV30 to TRBJ2-5, with a weak D call TRBD1 (6 bases). This CDR3 contains 12 residues. V lost 0 bases to trimming and J lost 5 bases, with 7 bases between them. CDR1 and CDR2 from the germline V gene are GTSNPN and SVGIG (reference sequence). CDR3 in amino acids: CAWSVQGETQYF. CDR3 nucleotides: TGTGCCTGGAGTGTACAGGGTGAGACCCAGTACTTC.

Only a few counts were recorded for this clonotype. A far larger clone is a single base away, which makes a read error likely. The chain is built from TRBV3-1 and TRBJ2-7, with no clear D. CDR3 length: 11 residues. From germline, CDR1 is LGHDT and CDR2 YNNKEL (reference sequence). V was clipped by 6 bases and J by 3 bases, with 6 bases between them. The CDR3: CASSNFYEQYF. DNA for the CDR3: TGTGCCAGCAGTAACTTCTACGAGCAGTACTTC.

This clonotype was counted many times. The rearrangement uses TRBV11-2 and TRBJ1-4; a possible D gene is TRBD1 (5 bases). CDR3 size: 13 residues. Germline V gene lookup returns CDR1 SGHAT and CDR2 FQNNGV. V was pared by 6 bases and J by 8 bases, with 13 bases between. CDR3 nucleotides: TGTGCCAGCAGTCCGGGACGTGGGGAAAAACTGTTTTTT. Translated: CASSPGRGEKLFF.

This clonotype was observed many times. This chain joins TRBV28 and TRBJ2-7; 7 positions agree with TRBD1. Per germline, CDR1 MDHEN and CDR2 SYDVKM. The CDR3 consists of 14 residues. J gave up 6 bases and V 6 bases, and 11 bases lay outside the gene matches. The CDR3 spells CASRGTAPTREQYF. CDR3 nucleotide sequence: TGTGCCAGCAGGGGGACAGCACCGACTCGCGAGCAGTACTTC.

This clonotype was found many times. The V call is TRBV6-5, the J call TRBJ1-2; 10 bases line up with TRBD1. Trimming at V came to 0 bases and at J to 7 bases, leaving 2 bases not matched to a gene. CDR3 length equals 14 residues. The germline CDR1 and CDR2 sequences are MNHEY and SVGAGI. The chain's CDR3 is CASSYSTGGGGYTF. CDR3 nucleotides: TGTGCCAGCAGTTACTCGACAGGGGGCGGTGGCTACACCTTC.

The chain couples TRBV20-1 to TRBJ2-1; TRBD2 is a possible D gene (5 bases). The CDR3 runs to 12 residues. V shed 3 bases and J shed 7 bases, with 10 bases lying between them. CDR1 is DFQATT and CDR2 is SNEGSKA in the germline V gene (reference sequence). The CDR3 DNA reads TGCAGTGCTAGGGGAGTATGGAATGAGCAGTTCTTC. This sequence encodes CSARGVWNEQFF.

The chain recombines TRBV6-4 with TRBJ2-2; D ambiguous. Looked up from germline, CDR1 is MRHNA and CDR2 is SNTAGT. The CDR3 is made up of 15 amino acids. Trimming pared 0 bases from V and 2 bases from J, leaving 7 bases between. DNA of the CDR3: TGTGCCAGCAGTGACTCGTACGGCAACACCGGGGAGCTGTTTTTT. Translated, it gives CASSDSYGNTGELFF.

This clonotype was counted only a few times. This rearrangement joins TRBV10-3 to TRBJ2-7, with 10 bases matching TRBD2. The CDR3 sequence is 15 residues long. Germline CDR1 reads ENHRY; CDR2 reads SYGVKD. Trimming took 2 bases from V and 5 from J; bases not matched to a gene: 6. CDR3 region: CAISEGGLAYNEQYF. The DNA for the CDR3 is TGTGCCATCAGTGAGGGGGGACTAGCGTACAACGAGCAGTACTTC.

The chain recombines TRBV12-3 or TRBV12-4 with TRBJ2-7; D gene uncertain. The CDR3 consists of 13 residues. V lost 3 bases, J lost 0 bases, and 6 bases lay in between. CDR3 nucleotide sequence: TGTGCCAGCAGTTTCGCCACCTCCTACGAGCAGTACTTC. Encoded protein: CASSFATSYEQYF.

This clonotype was seen at least ten times. The chain uses TRBV2 and TRBJ2-7, with D possibly TRBD2 on 5 matching bases. Germline-derived CDR1 and CDR2 are SNHLY and FYNNEI. V lost 10 bases and J 6 bases, leaving 16 bases between the germline ends. The CDR3 sequence is 12 residues long. CDR3 loop: CATSNEGFEQYF. The CDR3 DNA reads TGTGCCACCTCTAACGAGGGTTTCGAGCAGTACTTC.

This clonotype showed up just a few times. This sequence joins TRBV7-2 and TRBJ2-2; 8 bases map to TRBD1. The ends lost 4 bases at V and 2 bases at J; junction bases unmatched: 3. The CDR3 has 15 amino acids. Germline V gene lookup returns CDR1 SGHTA and CDR2 FQGNSA. In nucleotides, the CDR3 is TGTGCCAGCAGCTGGGACAGGCGAAACACCGGGGAGCTGTTTTTT. This translates into CASSWDRRNTGELFF.

This clonotype appeared once. The chain joins TRBV6-1 to TRBJ1-1; possibly TRBD1 for D (5 bases). V lost 6 bases and J lost 5, with 13 bases in between. Germline-derived CDR1 and CDR2 are MNHNS and SASEGT. The CDR3 is 13 residues long. The CDR3 loop reads CASREQGVTEAFF. CDR3 DNA: TGTGCCAGCAGGGAACAAGGGGTAACTGAAGCTTTCTTT.

This clonotype was seen repeatedly, ten times or more. The rearrangement uses TRBV6-1 and TRBJ2-7; possibly TRBD1 or TRBD2 for D (5 bases each). The CDR3 is 16 amino acids. V lost 0 bases, J lost 1 base, and 13 bases lay in between. The germline V gene has CDR1 MNHNS and CDR2 SASEGT. The CDR3 reads CASSEAGFEGSYEQYF. The DNA of the CDR3 is TGTGCCAGCAGTGAAGCAGGGTTTGAGGGGTCCTACGAGCAGTACTTC.

There are many counts of this clonotype. V gene TRBV29-1 combines with J gene TRBJ1-6; D remains unclear. Germline-derived CDR1 and CDR2 are SQVTM and ANQGSEA. V gave up 5 bases and J gave up 7 bases, with 12 bases separating them. This CDR3 contains 13 residues. CDR3 amino acids: CSVRVTPNSPLHF. The CDR3 DNA sequence: TGCAGCGTTCGGGTCACCCCGAATTCACCCCTCCACTTT.

This clonotype was seen more than once but under ten times. The rearrangement joins TRBV20-1 to TRBJ2-2; 9 bases match TRBD2. CDR1 and CDR2 from the germline V gene are DFQATT and SNEGSKA (reference sequence). The CDR3 totals 17 residues. J was trimmed by 0 bases and V by 5 bases; bases with no gene match: 10. For the CDR3, the DNA is TGCAGTGCTGGCGGCGTAACTAGCGGGTCGAACACCGGGGAGCTGTTTTTT. Translated, it gives CSAGGVTSGSNTGELFF.

There are many counts of this clonotype. V gene TRBV28 combines with J gene TRBJ1-2, with D perhaps TRBD1 (6 bases). This CDR3 is 15 amino acids long. Germline V gene lookup returns CDR1 MDHEN and CDR2 SYDVKM. The V gene lost 2 bases and the J gene lost 7 bases, with 17 bases spanning the gap. This CDR3 is CASSLIPDSGRGYTF. The CDR3 DNA is TGTGCCAGCAGTTTAATCCCGGACAGCGGTCGTGGCTACACCTTC.

The chain recombines TRBV7-3 with TRBJ2-7, with TRBD1 identical over 8 bases. Trimming removed 5 bases from V and 5 bases from J; junction bases left unmatched: 5. This CDR3 comprises 13 residues. The germline V gene has CDR1 SGHTA and CDR2 FQGTGA. This chain's CDR3 is CASSPGQGHEQYF. The CDR3 DNA follows: TGTGCCAGCAGCCCCGGACAGGGCCACGAGCAGTACTTC.

The J gene is TRBJ1-1, the V gene TRBV5-1, with D possibly being TRBD1 (5 bases). This CDR3 comprises 14 residues. V lost 0 bases, J lost 11 bases, and 17 bases lay in between. Germline CDR1 SGHRS, CDR2 YFSETQ. CDR3 sequence reads: CASSLGPGAPEAFF. The DNA for the CDR3 is TGCGCCAGCAGCTTGGGCCCCGGGGCTCCGGAGGCTTTCTTT.

This clonotype was recorded a few times. The chain has TRBV28 and TRBJ2-1; no firm D call. From germline, CDR1 is MDHEN and CDR2 SYDVKM. Between the trimmed V and J ends, which lost 7 bases and 0 bases, there was a span of 13 bases. The CDR3 loop spans 15 amino acids. CDR3 nucleotides: TGTGCCAGCACCTTACCACCTAGCTCCTACAATGAGCAGTTCTTC. Its translation is CASTLPPSSYNEQFF.

The CDR3 DNA follows: TGCAGTGCTAGTCTCCCGGGGGGGCCCTATGGCTACACCTTC. This encodes CSASLPGGPYGYTF. J is TRBJ1-2 and V is TRBV20-1; D perhaps matches TRBD1 (6 bases). The V and J ends lost 3 bases and 4 bases respectively, with 15 bases between them. The length of the CDR3 is 14 residues. Germline CDR1 reads DFQATT; CDR2 reads SNEGSKA (reference sequence).